This entry lists 6 T cell receptor beta chains sequenced from one sample in a study of T-cell memory formation after mild COVID-19. TCRdb processed the 5' RACE reads anew with MiXCR; each CDR3 protein has one entry. The top ten hold approximately 3.5% of the sample, which has under 300,000 distinct CDR3 sequences, about 15% seen once. The source material was PBMCs or a T cell subset sorted from them (not recorded which). The receptors were sampled from a man between 18 and 29 years old who had mild COVID-19 (a few samples of this study predate the infection). Cell type and time point are not known.

V and J are TRBV30 and TRBJ2-2, with 7 nucleotides matching TRBD1. CDR3 size: 14 residues. The J segment lost 4 bases and the V segment lost 4 bases, leaving 6 bases of the junction unmatched. The germline gives CDR1 GTSNPN, CDR2 SVGIG (reference sequence). This CDR3 is CAWKEGAVTGELFF. The CDR3 DNA sequence: TGTGCCTGGAAAGAGGGGGCGGTCACCGGGGAGCTGTTTTTT.

This clonotype was detected only a few times. The CDR3: CASSRVSGEKLFF. The CDR3 DNA reads TGTGCCAGCAGTAGGGTTTCCGGGGAAAAACTGTTTTTT. The J gene is TRBJ1-4, the V gene TRBV12-3 or TRBV12-4; D remains unclear. Trimming took 5 bases from V and 8 from J, leaving 12 bases between them. This CDR3 spans 13 amino acids.

There are a few counts of this clonotype. The V and J genes are TRBV12-3 or TRBV12-4 and TRBJ1-2; D ambiguous. The CDR3 spans 13 residues. V gave up 3 bases and J gave up 4 bases, with 9 bases separating them. The CDR3 sequence is CASSLTQFYGYTF. For the CDR3, the DNA is TGTGCCAGCAGTTTGACACAGTTCTATGGCTACACCTTC.

This clonotype showed up just a few times. The V call is TRBV11-2, the J call TRBJ2-1; no clear D. The CDR3 spans 14 residues. V was cut by 3 bases and J by 12 bases, with 18 bases left in between. Germline CDR1 is SGHAT and CDR2 is FQNNGV. The CDR3 protein is CASSFGFSAPGQFF. Written as DNA, the CDR3 is TGTGCCAGCAGCTTTGGTTTCTCTGCGCCCGGGCAGTTCTTC. The full variable domain, in which reference TRBV11-2 and TRBJ2-1 provide the parts outside the CDR3, is EAGVAQSPRYKIIEKRQSVAFWCNPISGHATLYWYQQILGQGPKLLIQFQNNGVVDDSQLPKDRFSAERLKGVDSTLKIQPAKLEDSAVYLCASSFGFSAPGQFFGPGTRLTVL.

This clonotype was counted between two and nine times. One junction end does not reproduce the germline sequence, and a read error may be involved. The chain uses TRBV10-3 and TRBJ2-5; TRBD1 matches at 10 bases. CDR3 length: 15 residues. CDR1 ENHRY and CDR2 SYGVKD come from the germline V gene. CDR3 bases: TGTGCCATCAGTGCACAGGGACAGGGGATAGAGACCCAGTATTTC. Its protein product is CAISAQGQGIETQYF.

V is TRBV7-2 and J is TRBJ2-5; 8 bases are shared with TRBD2. Looked up from germline, CDR1 is SGHTA and CDR2 is FQGNSA. The CDR3 covers 14 residues. V was clipped by 5 bases and J by 6 bases; unmatched bases: 8. The CDR3 region is CASSPRTSRQTQYF. The CDR3 coding sequence is TGTGCCAGCAGCCCGCGGACTAGCCGGCAGACCCAGTACTTC.